These 15 T cell receptor beta chains were all obtained from the same sample, sequenced in a study of cytomegalovirus exposure and HLA in healthy donors. Assay used: immunoSEQ multiplex PCR; TCRdb lists only in-frame clones, some missing. This sample has 150,000 to 200,000 clones; less than 90% occur once, and the top ten carry roughly 6%. The sample consisted of PBMCs. Every receptor here comes from a woman in her 30s in good health and CMV-seronegative.

The V gene is TRBV7-8, the J gene TRBJ2-5; D assignment may be TRBD1 or TRBD2 (5 bases each). This CDR3 spans 16 amino acids. CDR1 and CDR2 from the germline V gene are SGHVS and FQNEAQ. Trimming took 5 bases from V and 2 from J, leaving 18 bases between them. As DNA, the CDR3 is TGTGCCAGCAGCCCCCCGAGGGGTTGGGCACAAGAGACCCAGTACTTC. Translating it yields CASSPPRGWAQETQYF.

V gene TRBV20-1 combines with J gene TRBJ1-3; D is ambiguous. This CDR3 has 11 amino acids. CDR1 is DFQATT and CDR2 is SNEGSKA in the germline V gene (reference sequence). Between the trimmed V and J ends, which lost 6 bases and 3 bases, there was a span of 6 bases. CDR3 DNA sequence: TGCAGTGCCCATGGTGGAAACACCATATATTTT. As protein: CSAHGGNTIYF.

The CDR3 DNA is TGTGCCAGCAGCTTAGTGCAGGGGGGCACCGCAGATACGCAGTATTTT. It specifies CASSLVQGGTADTQYF. The chain has TRBV7-2 and TRBJ2-3; maybe TRBD1 (7 bases). Germline V lookup: CDR1 SGHTA, CDR2 FQGNSA. V was pared by 1 base and J by 4 bases, with 15 bases between. The CDR3 consists of 16 residues.

This chain links TRBV6-1 with TRBJ2-1; TRBD1 is a possible D gene (6 bases). CDR1 is MNHNS and CDR2 is SASEGT in the germline V gene. CDR3 length equals 13 residues. Trimming shortened V by 5 bases and J by 9 bases, and 14 bases separated the two germline ends. CDR3: CASSPHRVGEQFF. The DNA of the CDR3 is TGTGCCAGCAGTCCGCACAGGGTAGGTGAGCAGTTCTTC.

The chain combines TRBV5-1 with TRBJ1-4, with D possibly TRBD1 on 6 matching bases. The germline V and J ends were trimmed by 4 bases and 7 bases, with 17 bases remaining between them. The CDR3 is made up of 15 amino acids. Germline CDR1 SGHRS, CDR2 YFSETQ. The CDR3 loop reads CASSPGAGGVEKLFF. CDR3 DNA sequence: TGCGCCAGCAGCCCCGGAGCGGGGGGCGTTGAAAAACTGTTTTTT.

J is TRBJ2-7 and V is TRBV5-1; 10 nucleotides align to TRBD1. The junction had 8 bases not matched to a gene; V was cut back by 5 bases and J by 3 bases. Germline CDR1 SGHRS, CDR2 YFSETQ. The CDR3 consists of 15 residues. This CDR3 is CASRPLRDRGYEQYF. DNA for the CDR3: TGCGCCAGCAGGCCCCTTCGGGACAGGGGCTACGAGCAGTACTTC. Complete variable domain (other parts from reference TRBV5-1 and TRBJ2-7): KAGVTQTPRYLIKTRGQQVTLSCSPISGHRSVSWYQQTPGQGLQFLFEYFSETQRNKGNFPGRFSGRQFSNSRSEMNVSTLELGDSALYLCASRPLRDRGYEQYFGPGTRLTVT.

The J gene is TRBJ1-2, the V gene TRBV20-1, with TRBD1 matching 7 bases. Per the germline V gene, CDR1 is DFQATT and CDR2 is SNEGSKA (reference sequence). V dropped 6 bases and J dropped 8; count of bases not matched to a gene: 6. The CDR3 loop spans 11 amino acids. The CDR3 spells CSAPQGIGYTF. The CDR3 coding sequence is TGCAGTGCACCACAGGGGATCGGCTACACCTTC.

The chain combines TRBV27 with TRBJ1-5, with D uncertain. The V and J ends lost 6 bases and 3 bases respectively, with 12 bases between them. The CDR3 loop spans 14 amino acids. The V gene's germline CDR1 is MNHEY and CDR2 SMNVEV (reference sequence). DNA of the CDR3: TGTGCCAGCAGCCGAGGACTGTCCAATCAGCCCCAGCATTTT. Translating it yields CASSRGLSNQPQHF.

The chain employs TRBV4-1 and TRBJ2-7, with 9 bases matching TRBD1. The germline gives CDR1 MGHRA, CDR2 YSYEKL. The V segment lost 4 bases and the J segment 5 bases; nucleotides outside the gene matches: 6. CDR3 length equals 14 residues. CDR3 loop: CASSRGTGYHEQYF. CDR3 coding DNA: TGCGCCAGCAGCCGCGGGACAGGGTACCACGAGCAGTACTTC.

The rearrangement uses TRBV4-3 and TRBJ1-6, with D perhaps matching TRBD1 (6 bases). With 4 bases removed from V and 10 bases from J, the gap between germline ends came to 20 bases. CDR1 and CDR2 (germline): LGHNA, YSLEER. The CDR3 sequence is 16 residues long. The CDR3 is CASSLHPPPGDSPLHF. The CDR3 nucleotides are TGCGCCAGCAGCCTACACCCCCCTCCAGGGGACTCACCCCTCCACTTT.

The rearrangement uses TRBV9 and TRBJ2-2; 7 bases agree with TRBD1. The V gene's germline CDR1 is SGDLS and CDR2 YYNGEE. V shed 3 bases, J shed 0 bases, and the junction held 5 bases outside the gene matches. The CDR3 loop spans 16 amino acids. The CDR3 loop reads CASSAGTVANTGELFF. The CDR3, as DNA: TGTGCCAGCAGCGCGGGGACAGTAGCGAACACCGGGGAGCTGTTTTTT.

Here the CDR3 reads CASSLVLAGTSTDTQYF. The CDR3 bases are TGCGCCAGCAGCTTGGTACTAGCGGGAACTAGCACAGATACGCAGTATTTT. The chain has TRBV5-1 and TRBJ2-3, with TRBD2 identical over 10 bases. The V gene's germline CDR1 is SGHRS and CDR2 YFSETQ. Germline trimming cut 0 bases from V and 0 bases from J; bases unmatched to any gene: 4. The CDR3 runs 17 residues.

V usage is TRBV9 and J usage is TRBJ1-3; the D is unclear. Trimming stripped 3 bases from V and 5 bases from J, with 15 bases between. This CDR3 has 15 residues. The germline V gene has CDR1 SGDLS and CDR2 YYNGEE. CDR3 DNA: TGTGCCAGCAGCGCGTTTGGGGAAACTAGAAACACCATATATTTT. Protein product: CASSAFGETRNTIYF.

This chain uses TRBV27 with TRBJ2-7; 10 nucleotides agree with TRBD1. The CDR3 is 15 residues long. The trim removed 8 bases at V and 5 bases at J, leaving 12 bases unmatched. Germline loops: CDR1 MNHEY, CDR2 SMNVEV (reference sequence). The CDR3 spells CASRAVETGGDEQYF. In DNA form, the CDR3 reads TGTGCCAGCCGAGCCGTTGAGACAGGGGGCGACGAGCAGTACTTC.

This clone was detected only a few times. This chain joins TRBV27 and TRBJ1-1; D is perhaps TRBD1 (6 bases). With 6 bases removed from V and 3 bases from J, the gap between germline ends came to 14 bases. CDR3 length equals 14 residues. Germline CDR1 is MNHEY and CDR2 is SMNVEV (reference sequence). The CDR3 sequence: CASSLGGGYTEAFF. In DNA, the CDR3 is TGTGCCAGCAGCTTGGGAGGGGGGTACACTGAAGCTTTCTTT.